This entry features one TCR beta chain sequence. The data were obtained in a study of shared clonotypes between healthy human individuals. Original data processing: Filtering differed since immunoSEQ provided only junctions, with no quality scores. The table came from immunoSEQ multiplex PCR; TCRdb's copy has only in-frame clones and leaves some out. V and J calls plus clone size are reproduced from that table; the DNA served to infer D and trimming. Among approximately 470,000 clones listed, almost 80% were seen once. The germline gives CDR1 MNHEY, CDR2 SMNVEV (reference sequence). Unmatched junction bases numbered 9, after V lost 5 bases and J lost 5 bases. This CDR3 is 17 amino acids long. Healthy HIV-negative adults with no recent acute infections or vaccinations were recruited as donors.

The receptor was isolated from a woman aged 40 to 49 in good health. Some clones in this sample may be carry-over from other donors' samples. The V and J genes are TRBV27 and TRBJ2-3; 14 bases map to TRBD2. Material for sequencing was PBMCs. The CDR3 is CASSPRTSGRPVDTQYF. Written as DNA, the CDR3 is TGTGCCAGCAGTCCTAGGACTAGCGGGAGGCCGGTAGATACGCAGTATTTT.